This T cell receptor (beta chain) was identified during a study of technical replicates of blood from a handful of donors. There are 15 residues in the CDR3. CDR1 and CDR2 from the germline V gene are SNHLY and FYNNEI. The germline V and J ends were trimmed by 3 bases and 5 bases, with 17 bases remaining between them. Measured with immunoSEQ multiplex PCR; TCRdb has only the in-frame clones, and not every one. The sample consists of about 62,000 clones, 70% to 90% of them appearing once. The receptor comes from a human donor in good health. Some clones in this sample may be carry-over from other donors' samples. The chain uses TRBV2 and TRBJ2-7; D might be TRBD2 (7 bases). The source material was PBMCs. The CDR3, as DNA: TGTGCCAGCAGTGACCCCTTGGGGGGGGGCAACGAGCAGTACTTC. The encoded protein is CASSDPLGGGNEQYF.